This T cell receptor beta chain was retrieved from a study of T-cell memory formation after mild COVID-19. Findings and caveats of the study: Mainly in CM and EM were contracting CD4+ clones; CD8+ were in EMRA.

With constant-segment primers, 5'RACE yielded cDNA libraries of TCR alpha and TCR beta that carried sample barcodes and UMIs. TCRdb used MiXCR to reprocess the 5' RACE reads, holding one entry per CDR3 protein. The sample holds over 450,000 distinct CDR3 sequences; roughly 22% are singletons and the top ten take around 13%. This clonotype showed up just a few times. Its antigen is not known. Germline V lookup: CDR1 GTSNPN, CDR2 SVGIG (reference sequence). V dropped 0 bases and J dropped 5; count of bases not matched to a gene: 10. The CDR3 is 16 amino acids. The TCR comes from an adult woman who had mild COVID-19 (a few samples of this study predate the infection). Cell type and time point are not known. The V and J genes are TRBV30 and TRBJ2-5; TRBD2 agrees at 9 bases. Material for sequencing was PBMCs or a T cell subset sorted from them (not recorded which). CDR3 bases: TGTGCCTGGAGTGTAAACTCCGCGGGAGGGGGGGAGACCCAGTACTTC. It encodes CAWSVNSAGGGETQYF. Variable domain in full (rest from reference TRBV30 and TRBJ2-5): SQTIHQWPATLVQPVGSPLSLECTVEGTSNPNLYWYRQAAGRGLQLLFYSVGIGQISSEVPQNLSASRPQDRQFILSSKKLLLSDSGFYLCAWSVNSAGGGETQYFGPGTRLLVL.